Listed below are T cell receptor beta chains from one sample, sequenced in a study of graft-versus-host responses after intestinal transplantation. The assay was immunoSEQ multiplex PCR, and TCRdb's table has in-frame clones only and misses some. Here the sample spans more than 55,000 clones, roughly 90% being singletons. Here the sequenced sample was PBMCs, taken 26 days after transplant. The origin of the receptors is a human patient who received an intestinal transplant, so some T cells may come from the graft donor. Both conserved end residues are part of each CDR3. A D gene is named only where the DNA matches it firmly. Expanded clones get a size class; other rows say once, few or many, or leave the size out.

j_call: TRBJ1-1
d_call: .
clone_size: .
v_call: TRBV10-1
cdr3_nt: TGCGCCAGCAGTGAAATAACAGGTCCGCCGGACACTGAAGCTTTCTTT
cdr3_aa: CASSEITGPPDTEAFF

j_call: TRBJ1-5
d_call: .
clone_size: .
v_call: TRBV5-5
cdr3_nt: TGTGCCCGCCCTGGGCAAGGGGCAATTAGCAATCAGCCCCAGCATTTT
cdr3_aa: CARPGQGAISNQPQHF

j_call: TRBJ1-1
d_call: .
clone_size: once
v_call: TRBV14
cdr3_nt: TGTGCCAGCAGCCAAGCCACACCGGGACAAGCCTCGGGGGAAGCTTTCTTT
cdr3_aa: CASSQATPGQASGEAFF

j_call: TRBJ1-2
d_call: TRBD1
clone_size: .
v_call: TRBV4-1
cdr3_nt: TGCGCCAGCAGCCCAGGGGGAAACTATGGCTACACCTTC
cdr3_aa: CASSPGGNYGYTF

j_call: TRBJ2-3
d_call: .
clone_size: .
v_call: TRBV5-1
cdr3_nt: TGCGCCAGCAGCTTCCGACAGATTAGCACAGATACGCAGTATTTT
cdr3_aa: CASSFRQISTDTQYF

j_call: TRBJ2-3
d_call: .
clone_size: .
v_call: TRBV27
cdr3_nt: TGTGCCAGCCAAATTGAGGGCACAGATACGCAGTATTTT
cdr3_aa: CASQIEGTDTQYF

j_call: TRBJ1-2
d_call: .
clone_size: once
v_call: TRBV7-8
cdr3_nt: TGTGCCAGCAGCTTAAGCCGCCAGGGTGCTCGAGGCTACACCTTC
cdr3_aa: CASSLSRQGARGYTF

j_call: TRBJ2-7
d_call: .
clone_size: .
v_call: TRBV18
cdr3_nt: TGTGCCAGCTCACCTGGACAGACGGTCTCCTACGAGCAGTACTTC
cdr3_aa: CASSPGQTVSYEQYF

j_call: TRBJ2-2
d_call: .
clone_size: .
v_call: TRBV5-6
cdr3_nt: TGTGCCAGCAGCCATCGACAGCGCGGGGAGCTGTTTTTT
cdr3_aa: CASSHRQRGELFF

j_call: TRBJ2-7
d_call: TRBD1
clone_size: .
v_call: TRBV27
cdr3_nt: TGTGCCAGCAGCTCAGGGGGCTCCTACGAGCAGTACTTC
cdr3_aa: CASSSGGSYEQYF

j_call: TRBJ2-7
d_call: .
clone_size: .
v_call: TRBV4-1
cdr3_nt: TGCGCCAGCAGCCAAGACAGAACCTACGAGCAGTACTTC
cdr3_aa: CASSQDRTYEQYF

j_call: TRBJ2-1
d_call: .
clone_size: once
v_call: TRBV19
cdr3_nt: TGTGCCAGTAGTATTATCGGGACACCTTACAATGAGCAGTTCTTC
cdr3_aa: CASSIIGTPYNEQFF

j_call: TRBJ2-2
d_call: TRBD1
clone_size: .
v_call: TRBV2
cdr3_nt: TGTGCCAGCAGCTTACCGGGACAGGGTCCCCCCGGGGAGCTGTTTTTT
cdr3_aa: CASSLPGQGPPGELFF

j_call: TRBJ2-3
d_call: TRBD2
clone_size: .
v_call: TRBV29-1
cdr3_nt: TGCAGCGTTGGCGGGACTAGTGAATGGGATGGCACAGATACGCAGTATTTT
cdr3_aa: CSVGGTSEWDGTDTQYF

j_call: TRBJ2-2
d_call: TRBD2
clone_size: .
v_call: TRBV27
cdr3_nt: TGTGCCAGCAGTCCTCTAGCGGGGGGTTACACCGGGGAGCTGTTTTTT
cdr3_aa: CASSPLAGGYTGELFF

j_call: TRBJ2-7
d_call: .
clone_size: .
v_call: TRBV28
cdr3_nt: TGTGCCAGCAGTTACGGGGAACCGAACGAGCAGTACTTC
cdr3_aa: CASSYGEPNEQYF

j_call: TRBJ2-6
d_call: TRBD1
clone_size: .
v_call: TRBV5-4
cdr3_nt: TGTGCCAGCAGCTTGGAGGGGGCCGGGGCCAACGTCCTGACTTTC
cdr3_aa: CASSLEGAGANVLTF